These 5 T cell receptor beta chains originate from one sample sequenced in a study of neurological immune-mediated disorders (dated by TCRdb to between 2018 and 2021). The library was obtained by 5' RACE. Data came from an Illumina HiSeq 2500. Clones were called with MiXCR by TCRdb after fastp trimmed the public reads at Q25, and only in-frame beta chains were retained. Each record represents a unique CDR3 protein, reported with the most common genes and DNA among its rows. Within this sample are about 60,000 distinct CDR3 sequences, with around 3.8% of them counted one time only. The top ten clones comprise 2.2% of the sample. Material for sequencing was PBMCs. These receptors all come from a woman aged 45-59 years with multiple sclerosis.

This clonotype was detected many times. The rearrangement uses TRBV20-1 and TRBJ1-2; D is perhaps TRBD1 (5 bases). This CDR3 is 13 amino acids long. CDR1 is DFQATT, CDR2 SNEGSKA, per germline (reference sequence). The ends were cut back, 6 bases at V and 2 bases at J, with 13 bases in the middle. The CDR3 here is CSAHGAANYGYTF. CDR3 sequence (DNA): TGCAGTGCCCATGGGGCGGCCAACTATGGCTACACCTTC.

This clonotype was detected many times. The gene calls are TRBV12-3 or TRBV12-4 and TRBJ1-1, with 7 bases that match TRBD1. The trim removed 7 bases at V and 3 bases at J, leaving 8 bases unmatched. The CDR3 is 14 amino acids. The CDR3 nucleotides are TGTGCCAGCATCAAAGGGACAGCTTACACTGAAGCTTTCTTT. Its protein product is CASIKGTAYTEAFF.

This clonotype showed up many times. The chain has TRBV20-1 and TRBJ2-2, with D possibly being TRBD1 or TRBD2 (6 bases each). This CDR3 has 16 amino acids. V was clipped by 0 bases and J by 3 bases, with 14 bases between them. CDR1 is DFQATT, CDR2 SNEGSKA, per germline (reference sequence). CDR3 loop: CSAREIAEGDTGELFF. CDR3 DNA sequence: TGCAGTGCTAGAGAAATAGCGGAGGGGGACACCGGGGAGCTGTTTTTT.

This clonotype was detected many times. The chain uses TRBV7-2 and TRBJ1-4; D perhaps matches TRBD1 (5 bases). Germline V gene sequence: CDR1 SGHTA, CDR2 FQGNSA. V was trimmed by 1 base and J by 11 bases, leaving 14 bases between them. The CDR3 covers 14 residues. CDR3 DNA sequence: TGTGCCAGCAGCTTAGAACGAACGTCAGGGAAACTGTTTTTT. This codes for CASSLERTSGKLFF.

This clonotype was counted at least ten times. V and J are TRBV20-1 and TRBJ1-2; 9 bases agree with TRBD1. The CDR3 has 14 residues. J was trimmed by 2 bases and V by 5 bases; bases with no gene match: 6. CDR1 and CDR2 (germline): DFQATT, SNEGSKA (reference sequence). The CDR3 sequence is CSAATGGGNYGYTF. The DNA of the CDR3 is TGCAGTGCTGCTACAGGGGGCGGCAACTATGGCTACACCTTC.